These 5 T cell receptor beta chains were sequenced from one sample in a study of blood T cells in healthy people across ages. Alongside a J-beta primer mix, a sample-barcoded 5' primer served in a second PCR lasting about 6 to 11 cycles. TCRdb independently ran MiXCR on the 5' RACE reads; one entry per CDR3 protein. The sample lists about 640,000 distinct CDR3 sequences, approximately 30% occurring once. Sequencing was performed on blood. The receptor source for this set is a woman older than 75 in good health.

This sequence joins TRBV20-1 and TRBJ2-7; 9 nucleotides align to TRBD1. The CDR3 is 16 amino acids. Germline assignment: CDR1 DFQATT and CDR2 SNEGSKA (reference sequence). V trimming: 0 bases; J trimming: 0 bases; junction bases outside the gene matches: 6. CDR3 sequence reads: CSARDEKQGASYEQYF. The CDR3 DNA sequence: TGCAGTGCTAGAGATGAAAAACAGGGGGCCTCCTACGAGCAGTACTTC.

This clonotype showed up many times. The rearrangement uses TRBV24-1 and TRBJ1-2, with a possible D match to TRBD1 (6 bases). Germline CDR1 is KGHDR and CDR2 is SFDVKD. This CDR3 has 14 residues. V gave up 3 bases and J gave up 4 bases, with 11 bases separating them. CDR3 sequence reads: CATSDLQGSYGYTF. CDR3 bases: TGTGCCACCAGTGATCTACAGGGTAGCTATGGCTACACCTTC.

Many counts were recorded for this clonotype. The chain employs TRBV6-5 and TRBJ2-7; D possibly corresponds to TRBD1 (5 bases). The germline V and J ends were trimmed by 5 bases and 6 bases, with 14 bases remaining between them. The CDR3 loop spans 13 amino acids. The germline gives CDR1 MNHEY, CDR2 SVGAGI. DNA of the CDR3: TGTGCCAGCAGTACCAGCCAGGGTAGCGAGCAGTACTTC. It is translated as CASSTSQGSEQYF.

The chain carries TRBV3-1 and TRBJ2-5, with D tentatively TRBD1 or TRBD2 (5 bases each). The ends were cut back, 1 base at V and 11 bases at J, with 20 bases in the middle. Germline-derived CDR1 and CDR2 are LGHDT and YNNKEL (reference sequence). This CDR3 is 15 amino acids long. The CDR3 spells CASSQGGTVYNEQYF. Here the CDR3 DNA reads TGTGCCAGCAGCCAAGGGGGGACGGTCTACAATGAGCAGTACTTC.

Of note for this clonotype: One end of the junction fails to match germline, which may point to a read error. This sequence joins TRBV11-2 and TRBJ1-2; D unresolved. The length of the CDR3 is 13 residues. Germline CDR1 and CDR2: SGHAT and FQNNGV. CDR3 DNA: TGTGCCAACAGCCCCGGGATCATCTATGGCTACACCTTC. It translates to CANSPGIIYGYTF.